The sequence of this T cell receptor (beta chain) was determined in a study of blood T cell repertoires in COVID-19. The table lists this clone with a count of one. Germline and junction disagree at one end, which may indicate a read error. Sequenced by immunoSEQ multiplex PCR; TCRdb stores in-frame clones only, minus some. The repertoire includes 350,000 to 450,000 clones, about 88% of them detected once, and approximately 1.5% sits in the top ten. Sequenced material: PBMCs or T cells enriched from blood (not recorded which). The sequence was obtained from a woman between 18 and 29 years old who had been exposed to COVID-19.

CDR3 residues: CASSYRPWSEAFF. The CDR3 region has the DNA TGTGCCAGCAGTTACCGCCCCTGGTCTGAGGCTTTCTTT. This chain links TRBV6-5 with TRBJ1-1; no clear D. Germline assignment: CDR1 MNHEY and CDR2 SVGAGI. The CDR3 covers 13 residues.